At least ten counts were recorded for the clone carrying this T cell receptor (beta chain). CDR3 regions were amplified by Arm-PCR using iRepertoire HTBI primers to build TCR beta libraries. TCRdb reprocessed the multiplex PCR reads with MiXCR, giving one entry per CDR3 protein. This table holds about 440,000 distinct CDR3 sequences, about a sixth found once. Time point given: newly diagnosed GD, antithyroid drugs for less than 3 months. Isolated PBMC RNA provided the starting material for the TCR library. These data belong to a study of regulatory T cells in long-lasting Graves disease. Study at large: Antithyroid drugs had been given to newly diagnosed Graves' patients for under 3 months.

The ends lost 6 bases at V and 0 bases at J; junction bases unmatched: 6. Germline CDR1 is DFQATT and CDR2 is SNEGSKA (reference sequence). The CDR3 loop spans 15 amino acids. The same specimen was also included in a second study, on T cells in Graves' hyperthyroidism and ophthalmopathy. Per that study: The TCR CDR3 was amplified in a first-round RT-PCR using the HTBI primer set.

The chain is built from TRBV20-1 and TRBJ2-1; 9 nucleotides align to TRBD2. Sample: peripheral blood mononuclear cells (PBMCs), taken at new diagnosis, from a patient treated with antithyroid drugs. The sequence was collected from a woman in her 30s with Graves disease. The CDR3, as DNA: TGCAGTGCAGCGGGAGGTCCAACCTCCTACAATGAGCAGTTCTTC. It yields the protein CSAAGGPTSYNEQFF.